This T cell receptor (beta chain) was found in a study of shared clonotypes between healthy human individuals. Study at large: The cohort had two women and a few men, ages 18 to 49. Study-wide results and caveats: Sampling covered nothing but blood. Tissue TCR repertoires likely differ from those found in blood. Clonotype sharing across several donors was observed for approximately 5% of naive CD4 clonotypes.

The CDR3 covers 15 residues. Germline CDR1 is SGHAT and CDR2 is FQDESV (reference sequence). J gave up 6 bases and V 0 bases, and 3 bases lay outside the gene matches. There are a few counts of this clone. The target antigen is unknown. At a deep level, the assay was run. The protocol was immunoSEQ multiplex PCR, while the TCRdb copy is restricted to in-frame clones and leaves out a portion. The table includes around 300,000 clones, around 87% detected once. Source material: memory CD8+ T cells sorted from blood. Subset noted: CD45RO+ cells pooled with CCR7-negative TemRA cells. The clonotype comes from a man between 18 and 29 years old in good health. The rearrangement joins TRBV11-1 to TRBJ2-3; 10 bases agree with TRBD2. The CDR3 sequence: CASSLAERGGDTQYF. CDR3 bases: TGTGCCAGCAGCTTAGCCGAGCGGGGGGGCGATACGCAGTATTTT.